A selection of T cell receptor beta chains follows, all from one sample in a study of T cell responses to AZD1222 COVID-19 vaccine. Produced via immunoSEQ multiplex PCR; TCRdb's table is partial and in-frame only. This sample has tens of thousands of clones, with approximately 82% found just once. The source material was peripheral blood, sampled on day 0 of AZD1222 vaccination. The source is an adult in good health. Each CDR3 is given with its conserved first and last residue. A D gene is named only where the DNA matches it firmly. Where a row states a size, it is once, few, many or the class of an expanded clone; other rows omit it.

>TRBV25-1|few|TRBJ2-7|TRBD1
TGTGCCAGCAGGGGGACAGTCTCCTACGAGCAGTACTTC
CASRGTVSYEQYF
>TRBV10-3|-|TRBJ1-2|-
TGTGCCATCAGTGAGGGGGTATCCCATGGCTACACCTTC
CAISEGVSHGYTF
>TRBV12-3/TRBV12-4|-|TRBJ1-4|-
TGTGCCAGCAGCCAGGGGTGGCAAAAACTGTTTTTT
CASSQGWQKLFF
>TRBV6-5|-|TRBJ2-5|-
TGTGCCAGCAGTTACTCGATTTGGGCCGAGCAAGAGACCCAGTACTTC
CASSYSIWAEQETQYF
>TRBV27|few|TRBJ2-2|TRBD2
TGTGCCAGCAGTTTATTCCGCGGGAGGGACACCGGGGAGCTGTTTTTT
CASSLFRGRDTGELFF
>TRBV2|once|TRBJ2-3|-
TGTGCCAGCAAGTTGATGCAGGGTCGGACAGATACGCAGTATTTT
CASKLMQGRTDTQYF
>TRBV25-1|-|TRBJ2-5|TRBD1
TGTGCCAGCAGTACCCCAGGGGGAAAGGAGACCCAGTACTTC
CASSTPGGKETQYF
>TRBV12-3/TRBV12-4|-|TRBJ1-2|-
TGTGCCAGCAGGGGTGGCGGCTATGGCTACACCTTC
CASRGGGYGYTF
>TRBV19|-|TRBJ1-1|-
TGTGCCAGTACCCTGATCCAAAGTGGCACTGAAGCTTTCTTT
CASTLIQSGTEAFF
>TRBV30|-|TRBJ2-2|-
TGTGCCTGGAGTGTTATGGACTCGACCACCGGGGAGCTGTTTTTT
CAWSVMDSTTGELFF
>TRBV10-3|-|TRBJ2-1|-
TGTGCCATCAGGGGCCTCTCCTACAATGAGCAGTTCTTC
CAIRGLSYNEQFF
>TRBV15|-|TRBJ2-7|-
TGTGCCACCAGCAGAGATCGGACTGAGGACGAGCAGTACTTC
CATSRDRTEDEQYF
>TRBV7-9|-|TRBJ1-2|TRBD1
TGTGCCAGCAGCTTATTAGGGACAGGGGGCATCAACTATGGCTACACCTTC
CASSLLGTGGINYGYTF
>TRBV5-6|-|TRBJ1-5|-
TGTGCCAGCAGCCGGGACGGGGGAAGCAATCAGCCCCAGCATTTT
CASSRDGGSNQPQHF
>TRBV7-8|many|TRBJ1-5|-
TGTGCCAGCAGTCACGGGGTGAATCAGCCCCAGCATTTT
CASSHGVNQPQHF
>TRBV19|-|TRBJ2-7|-
TGTGCCAGTAGTACCATTTTCCGGGAGCCCTCTCGAGAGCAGTACTTC
CASSTIFREPSREQYF
>TRBV5-1|-|TRBJ2-3|TRBD1
TGCGCCAGCAGCTTGGTAGGACAGGGGTTAAATACGCAGTATTTT
CASSLVGQGLNTQYF
>TRBV19|once|TRBJ1-5|-
TGTGCCAGTAGTATGATTCGTCAGCCCCAGCATTTT
CASSMIRQPQHF
>TRBV7-8|few|TRBJ1-6|-
TGTGCCAGCAGCTCACCGGTGAATTTCTATAATTCACCCCTCCACTTT
CASSSPVNFYNSPLHF
>TRBV11-2|-|TRBJ1-6|-
TGTGCCAGCAGCTTTGCCGGGTCCAATTCACCCCTCCACTTT
CASSFAGSNSPLHF
>TRBV9|-|TRBJ1-3|TRBD1
TGTGCCAGCAGCTCGGGACAGAGTTTCTCTGGAAACACCATATATTTT
CASSSGQSFSGNTIYF
>TRBV7-2|-|TRBJ2-5|-
TGTGCCAGCAGCTTACGCTACCAAGAGACCCAGTACTTC
CASSLRYQETQYF
>TRBV5-4|-|TRBJ2-5|-
TGTGCCAGCAGCTCCTGGACAGCCCAAGAGACCCAGTACTTC
CASSSWTAQETQYF
>TRBV4-3|large|TRBJ1-2|TRBD1
TGCGCCAGCAGCCAGGGACAGGGGCCTAACTATGGCTACACCTTC
CASSQGQGPNYGYTF
>TRBV28|few|TRBJ1-1|-
TGTGCCAGCAGTTTAAGCGGGGGTCCGGCGGCTTTCTTT
CASSLSGGPAAFF
>TRBV28|few|TRBJ1-4|TRBD1
TGTGCCAGCAGTTTTTTAGACAGGGCTGAAAAACTGTTTTTT
CASSFLDRAEKLFF
>TRBV7-3|-|TRBJ2-3|-
TGTGCCAGCAGCTCCCAACGAACCTCAGATACGCAGTATTTT
CASSSQRTSDTQYF
>TRBV2|-|TRBJ1-5|-
TGTGCCAGCACCCAGGGTGGCAATCAGCCCCAGCATTTT
CASTQGGNQPQHF
>TRBV18|-|TRBJ1-1|-
TGTGCCAGCTCTACCGGGGAGAACACTGAAGCTTTCTTT
CASSTGENTEAFF
>TRBV4-1|-|TRBJ1-5|-
TGCGCCAGCAGCCAAGACGGATATGGCAATCAGCCCCAGCATTTT
CASSQDGYGNQPQHF
>TRBV7-2|-|TRBJ1-1|TRBD1
TGTGCCAGCAGCTTAGGACAGGGGAACACTGAAGCTTTCTTT
CASSLGQGNTEAFF
>TRBV7-9|-|TRBJ2-3|TRBD2
TGTGCCAGCAGCTGGACTAGCGGGAGGGATACGCAGTATTTT
CASSWTSGRDTQYF
>TRBV5-4|-|TRBJ1-1|-
TGTGCCAGCAGCTTGGACCCCGTACCTGAAGCTTTCTTT
CASSLDPVPEAFF
>TRBV7-9|few|TRBJ1-3|-
TGTGCCAGCAGCTTAGTTTACGAAGGAAACACCATATATTTT
CASSLVYEGNTIYF
>TRBV5-4|few|TRBJ1-5|-
TGTGCCAGCAGCTTGGGCGCAGACAATCAGCCCCAGCATTTT
CASSLGADNQPQHF
>TRBV2|-|TRBJ1-1|-
TGTGCCAGCCTTAGCCTGTCAGGGAACACTGAAGCTTTCTTT
CASLSLSGNTEAFF
>TRBV4-3|-|TRBJ1-1|TRBD1
TGCGCCACCAGCCAAGCGCGGGGGACAGGGGGGAGGTGGGGAAACACTGAAGCTTTCTTT
CATSQARGTGGRWGNTEAFF
>TRBV7-9|few|TRBJ1-2|TRBD1
TGTGCCAGCAGCGTAGGGACAGTCTATGGCTACACCTTC
CASSVGTVYGYTF
>TRBV19|once|TRBJ2-3|TRBD2
TGTGCCAGTAGTATCGTCGGCGGGAGGACAGATACGCAGTATTTT
CASSIVGGRTDTQYF
>TRBV5-1|few|TRBJ2-5|-
TGCGCCAGCGGCTGGGCCCTTGGGGAGACCCAGTACTTC
CASGWALGETQYF
>TRBV4-3|-|TRBJ2-2|-
TGCGCCAGCAGCCAATGGGGAGCCGACACCGGGGAGCTGTTTTTT
CASSQWGADTGELFF
>TRBV28|-|TRBJ2-1|TRBD2
TGTGCCAGCAGTTCAAGGGCTAGCGGGAGGTTAATTGTTGAGCAGTTCTTC
CASSSRASGRLIVEQFF
>TRBV7-6|-|TRBJ1-4|TRBD1
TGTGCCAGCAGCTTAGACAGGGGAAGGGTTAGGGAAAAACTGTTTTTT
CASSLDRGRVREKLFF
>TRBV3-1/TRBV3-2|few|TRBJ1-1|TRBD1
TGTGCCAGCAGCGAAGAATACCGGGACAGGGGAGCTTTCTTT
CASSEEYRDRGAFF
>TRBV28|once|TRBJ2-7|-
TGTGCCAGCAGCCAAACCGGGAACTACGAGCAGTACTTC
CASSQTGNYEQYF
>TRBV5-1|-|TRBJ2-6|-
TGCGCCAGCAGCTTGGACAGCCCTGGGGCCAACGTCCTGACTTTC
CASSLDSPGANVLTF
>TRBV7-2|-|TRBJ2-5|-
TGTGCCAGCTCCTGGGGGGAGACCCAGTACTTC
CASSWGETQYF
>TRBV15|once|TRBJ2-7|-
TGTGCCACCAGCAGAGTGTGGCAGGTATCCTACGAGCAGTACTTC
CATSRVWQVSYEQYF
>TRBV18|-|TRBJ2-1|-
TGTGCCAGCTCCCTTAACTCAAGGGGTGAGCAGTTCTTC
CASSLNSRGEQFF
>TRBV6-5|-|TRBJ2-6|-
TGTGCCAGCAGTCGCCAGATCTCTGGGGCCAACGTCCTGACTTTC
CASSRQISGANVLTF
>TRBV6-5|-|TRBJ1-3|-
TGTGCCAGCAGTTCGTTCAGGGAAAGCTCTGGAAACACCATATATTTT
CASSSFRESSGNTIYF
>TRBV18|-|TRBJ1-1|-
TGTGCCAGCTCACCTCCGGAAGGGCTAACTTTCTTT
CASSPPEGLTFF
>TRBV18|once|TRBJ1-1|-
TGTGCCAGCTCACCACCGTGGTCTTTCTCGAACACTGAAGCTTTCTTT
CASSPPWSFSNTEAFF
>TRBV7-2|-|TRBJ1-1|-
TGTGCTAGTGTTAGGGGCGCGAACACTGAAGCTTTCTTT
CASVRGANTEAFF
>TRBV7-9|-|TRBJ1-4|-
TGTGCCAGCAGCCTCCCTGGGGGAGCCGAAAAACTGTTTTTT
CASSLPGGAEKLFF